This T cell receptor beta chain emerged from a study of shared clonotypes between healthy human individuals. Study at large: The study used three CD4 naive, three CD4 memory, two CD8 naive and one CD8 memory plate per donor. Regarding the study as a whole: Donor clonotype sharing was expected to depend on sequencing depth. Rarefaction indicated that sorted-subset sequencing remained incomplete although depth was large. In several donors, approximately 5% of naive CD4 clonotypes appeared in common.

The CDR3 runs 16 residues. The germline CDR1 and CDR2 sequences are SNHLY and FYNNEI. With 6 bases removed from V and 6 bases from J, the gap between germline ends came to 20 bases. A word on this clone: Its antigen is unidentified.

Here immunoSEQ multiplex PCR was the method, and the copy in TCRdb shows in-frame clones only, minus some. The sample holds approximately 1,000,000 clones; around 77% are singletons and the top ten take roughly 0.83%. The chain recombines TRBV2 with TRBJ2-2; D may be TRBD2 (6 bases). This receptor was obtained from a man aged 18 to 30 in good health. Some clones in this sample may be carry-over from other donors' samples. The source material was memory CD4+ T cells from PBMCs. Specified subset: CD45RA-negative fraction. Here the CDR3 reads CASRVMGLSQAGELFF. The CDR3 DNA reads TGTGCCAGCAGGGTTATGGGACTCTCCCAGGCCGGGGAGCTGTTTTTT.